The T cell receptor (beta chain) under discussion was sequenced for a study of cytomegalovirus exposure and HLA in healthy donors. As concerns this clone: The identical CDR3 is also encoded by other nucleotide sequences in the sample.

Primers for the PCR totalled 60 Vbeta and 13 Jbeta. Sequencing used immunoSEQ multiplex PCR; TCRdb keeps in-frame clones, though not all of them. This repertoire includes around 190,000 clones. Germline lookup yields CDR1 MDHEN and CDR2 SYDVKM. CDR3 length equals 15 residues. V lost 6 bases and J lost 4; bases outside the gene matches: 10. The donors comprised healthy bone marrow donors. Source material: PBMCs. This clonotype originated in a woman younger than 45 in good health and CMV-seropositive. The chain combines TRBV28 with TRBJ2-7; the match to TRBD1 covers 9 bases. CDR3 region: CASSPPGQGLYEQYF. CDR3 nucleotide sequence: TGTGCCAGCAGCCCCCCGGGACAGGGCCTTTACGAGCAGTACTTC. Combining the CDR3 with reference TRBV28 and TRBJ2-7 gives the whole variable domain DVKVTQSSRYLVKRTGEKVFLECVQDMDHENMFWYRQDPGLGLRLIYFSYDVKMKEKGDIPEGYSVSREKKERFSLILESASTNQTSMYLCASSPPGQGLYEQYFGPGTRLTVT.